Each of the 6 T cell receptor beta chains below was sequenced from the same sample in a study of shared clonotypes between healthy human individuals. Sequenced by immunoSEQ multiplex PCR; TCRdb stores in-frame clones only, minus some. The repertoire holds around 2,000,000 clones, approximately 94% seen once, with 1.5% to 2% in the top ten. CD45RO-negative, CCR7-positively selected cells formed the naive CD8 fraction, excluding terminally differentiated effector memory CD45RA+ cells. Sequenced material: naive CD8+ T cells from PBMCs. These receptors were collected from a man between 18 and 29 years old in good health. Some clones in this sample may be carry-over from other donors' samples.

V is TRBV19 and J is TRBJ2-3; TRBD2 might be the D (6 bases). Trimming shortened V by 6 bases and J by 2 bases, and 12 bases separated the two germline ends. The CDR3 covers 14 residues. Germline CDR1 and CDR2: LNHDA and SQIVND (reference sequence). The CDR3: CASRVGTFTDTQYF. DNA of the CDR3: TGTGCCAGTAGAGTAGGGACTTTCACAGATACGCAGTATTTT.

This chain connects TRBV6-5 to TRBJ1-2, with D uncertain. Trimming took 0 bases from V and 1 from J, leaving 12 bases between them. The CDR3 is 16 amino acids. The germline V gene encodes CDR1 MNHEY and CDR2 SVGAGI. The DNA of the CDR3 is TGTGCCAGCAGTTACTCGGTCGGGGAACTTAACTATGGCTACACCTTC. Protein product: CASSYSVGELNYGYTF.

CDR3 sequence reads: CASRDRGLPSYEQYF. In DNA, the CDR3 is TGTGCCAGCAGGGACAGGGGGCTACCTTCCTACGAGCAGTACTTC. The chain combines TRBV5-5 with TRBJ2-7; 11 bases line up with TRBD1. CDR3 length: 15 amino acids. The ends lost 5 bases at V and 1 base at J; junction bases unmatched: 5. CDR1 and CDR2 (germline): SGHKS, YYEKEE (reference sequence). Using reference TRBV5-5 and TRBJ2-7 for the parts outside the CDR3, the full variable domain is DAGVTQSPTHLIKTRGQQVTLRCSPISGHKSVSWYQQVLGQGPQFIFQYYEKEERGRGNFPDRFSARQFPNYSSELNVNALLLGDSALYLCASRDRGLPSYEQYFGPGTRLTVT.

This clone occurred once. The chain is built from TRBV5-4 and TRBJ2-5, with 10 bases that match TRBD2. The CDR3 covers 17 residues. Germline-derived CDR1 and CDR2 are SGHNT and YYREEE (reference sequence). Trimming cost V 2 bases and J 1 base; bases outside gene matches: 8. As DNA, the CDR3 is TGTGCCAGCAGCTTTAACCCTAGCGGGAGCACCCAAGAGACCCAGTACTTC. This translates into CASSFNPSGSTQETQYF.

As for this clone: One end of the junction fails to match germline, which may point to a read error. V gene TRBV9 combines with J gene TRBJ1-2; D unresolved. Germline CDR1 SGDLS, CDR2 YYNGEE. This CDR3 is 13 amino acids long. The CDR3 nucleotides are TGTGCCAGCAGCGGACGGAACTCTTATGACTACACCTTC. Translated: CASSGRNSYDYTF.

The J gene is TRBJ1-1, the V gene TRBV27, with D possibly being TRBD1 (6 bases). The V gene lost 7 bases and the J gene lost 3 bases, with 21 bases spanning the gap. This CDR3 has 16 residues. Germline V gives CDR1 MNHEY, CDR2 SMNVEV (reference sequence). The CDR3 sequence is CASTPFGTRGDTEAFF. The CDR3 coding sequence is TGTGCCAGCACTCCCTTTGGGACAAGGGGTGACACTGAAGCTTTCTTT.